This record looks at one T cell receptor (beta chain) sequence and its context. The antigen remains unidentified. This entry comes from a study of CD4 T cells in relation to SARS-CoV-2 and coronaviruses. V dropped 5 bases and J dropped 6 bases, with 12 bases sitting between them. This CDR3 has 14 residues. Per germline, CDR1 KGHDR and CDR2 SFDVKD. Method: immunoSEQ multiplex PCR; TCRdb's copy keeps in-frame clones and lacks some. The sample lists about 26,000 clones; roughly 66% were seen once. Before the COVID-19 pandemic, during about 2011-2019, CD4+ T cells were taken from unexposed donors. Isolation of CD4+ T cells took place after less than twelve days in culture. As cell numbers allowed, unexposed-donor CD4+ T cells faced SARS-CoV-2 S/N and four cold-coronavirus spikes. Study results and limitations: Monoreactive clones expanded significantly more to SARS-CoV-2 than crossreactive clones did.

The specimen sequenced was CD4+ T cells from PBMCs, cultured in vitro. The genes are TRBV24-1 and TRBJ2-2; D not resolved. This clonotype was sampled from a human donor in good health. Here the CDR3 DNA reads TGTGCCACCAGTGCCTCTAAGGAGTCCGGGGAGCTGTTTTTT. This gives the protein CATSASKESGELFF.